Listed here are 10 T cell receptor beta chains from one sample, sequenced in a study of T cells in Graves' hyperthyroidism and ophthalmopathy. Authors of the study amplified TCR beta CDR3 regions from RNA transcripts. Researchers ran a first-round RT-PCR on the TCR CDR3 using the HTBI primer set. TCRdb analysed the multiplex PCR reads with MiXCR anew, one entry per CDR3 protein. The data hold hundreds of thousands of distinct CDR3 sequences, with less than 15% observed a single time. The sequencing input was blood. The origin of the receptors is a woman under 30 with Graves' hyperthyroidism.

This clonotype was recorded once. This chain uses TRBV19 with TRBJ2-2; D is undetermined. The CDR3 totals 15 residues. The V end was cut by 5 bases, the J end by 0 bases, with 10 bases between. CDR1 LNHDA and CDR2 SQIVND come from the germline V gene (reference sequence). CDR3 in DNA: TGTGCCAGTAGTCCCCCGAGCGCGAACACCGGGGAGCTGTTTTTT. It is translated as CASSPPSANTGELFF.

This clonotype occurred many times. V gene TRBV29-1 combines with J gene TRBJ2-3; D remains unclear. V gave up 4 bases and J gave up 2 bases, with 10 bases separating them. Germline V gene sequence: CDR1 SQVTM, CDR2 ANQGSEA. The CDR3 covers 13 residues. The CDR3 loop is CSVGGTFTDTQYF. In DNA form, the CDR3 reads TGCAGCGTTGGGGGTACTTTCACAGATACGCAGTATTTT.

This clonotype was found many times. The genes are TRBV6-5 and TRBJ2-5, with 10 bases matching TRBD1. CDR1 is MNHEY and CDR2 is SVGAGI in the germline V gene. The V segment lost 0 bases and the J segment 3 bases; nucleotides outside the gene matches: 1. The CDR3 extends over 15 amino acids. Here the CDR3 reads CASSYSTGGKETQYF. The CDR3 DNA sequence: TGTGCCAGCAGTTACTCGACAGGGGGCAAAGAGACCCAGTACTTC.

This clonotype was detected ten times or more. The V and J genes are TRBV11-2 and TRBJ1-2; D not resolved. The CDR3 loop spans 14 amino acids. V lost 5 bases and J lost 4, with 14 bases in between. Germline V gene sequence: CDR1 SGHAT, CDR2 FQNNGV. The CDR3 loop reads CASSLGGRGYGYTF. The CDR3 bases are TGTGCCAGCAGCCTTGGCGGGCGGGGCTATGGCTACACCTTC.

Many counts were recorded for this clonotype. The chain combines TRBV2 with TRBJ1-1; unclear D gene. Deletions cut 7 bases from V and 1 base from J, with 10 bases between. Germline CDR1 reads SNHLY; CDR2 reads FYNNEI. This CDR3 region has 13 residues. Written as DNA, the CDR3 is TGTGCCAGCATTAGGTCGGGGAACACTGAAGCTTTCTTT. It codes for CASIRSGNTEAFF.

V usage is TRBV10-3 and J usage is TRBJ1-1; 7 bases line up with TRBD1. CDR1 is ENHRY and CDR2 is SYGVKD in the germline V gene. The CDR3 sequence is 17 residues long. V trimming: 8 bases; J trimming: 6 bases; junction bases outside the gene matches: 21. The CDR3 DNA reads as TGTGCCATCGCGAACCGGGACAGAGTAACTGGTGGGGCTGAAGCTTTCTTT. Translation gives CAIANRDRVTGGAEAFF.

This clonotype was found many times. The V and J genes are TRBV7-3 and TRBJ2-4, with 8 positions matching TRBD1. The CDR3 contains 15 residues. Trimming took 5 bases from V and 2 from J; bases not matched to a gene: 5. CDR1 SGHTA and CDR2 FQGTGA come from the germline V gene. The CDR3 DNA is TGTGCCAGCAGCCACGGACAGGGTCCCAAAAACATTCAGTACTTC. Translating it yields CASSHGQGPKNIQYF.

J is TRBJ2-7 and V is TRBV12-3 or TRBV12-4, with TRBD1 matching over 10 bases. This CDR3 spans 15 amino acids. J gave up 4 bases and V 6 bases, and 9 bases lay outside the gene matches. The CDR3 reads CASSPTDRGLYEQYF. The DNA of the CDR3 is TGTGCCAGCAGCCCCACCGACAGGGGGCTTTACGAGCAGTACTTC.

This clonotype was detected many times. The chain joins TRBV7-2 to TRBJ1-1, with 9 bases aligning to TRBD1. The CDR3 runs to 14 residues. The V and J ends lost 8 bases and 5 bases, in that order; junction bases with no gene match: 9. CDR1 SGHTA and CDR2 FQGNSA come from the germline V gene. CDR3 DNA: TGTGCCAGCGGACTGGGACAGGGAGGTACTGAAGCTTTCTTT. It is translated as CASGLGQGGTEAFF.

This clonotype has just a few counts. The chain combines TRBV6-5 with TRBJ1-2; D unclear. Per germline, CDR1 MNHEY and CDR2 SVGAGI. Trimming removed 0 bases at V and 3 bases at J, with 23 bases between. CDR3 length: 19 residues. The CDR3: CASSYSIGPTLYEDYGYTF. CDR3 nucleotide sequence: TGTGCCAGCAGTTACTCGATCGGACCCACGTTATACGAGGACTATGGCTACACCTTC.